This T cell receptor (beta chain) was captured in a study of T cells in localized non-small cell lung cancer. Study-wide findings and caveats: There was higher T cell clonality in uninvolved adjacent lung than in tumor, and it was highest there. Elevated circulating T cell density in blood was associated with longer overall survival. Since sequencing was restricted to only one region of the tumor, intratumor heterogeneity remains a possibility.

Concerning this clone: Its antigen is still unknown.

The CDR3 is made up of 16 amino acids. Germline CDR1 MNHNS, CDR2 SASEGT. After removal of 4 bases from V and 0 bases from J, the junction contained 7 bases not matched to a gene. Assay: immunoSEQ multiplex PCR; the TCRdb copy retains only in-frame clones and omits some. The top ten clones hold just over 20% of a sample with roughly 71,000 clones, less than 90% of them seen once. V usage is TRBV6-1 and J usage is TRBJ1-2; 8 bases are shared with TRBD1. Sequences were derived from peripheral blood, sampled before any cancer treatment. This receptor was obtained from a male donor aged 60 or older with stage III squamous cell lung carcinoma. This chain's CDR3 is CASSVPKGQANYGYTF. The CDR3 nucleotides read TGTGCCAGCAGTGTACCTAAGGGACAGGCTAACTATGGCTACACCTTC.